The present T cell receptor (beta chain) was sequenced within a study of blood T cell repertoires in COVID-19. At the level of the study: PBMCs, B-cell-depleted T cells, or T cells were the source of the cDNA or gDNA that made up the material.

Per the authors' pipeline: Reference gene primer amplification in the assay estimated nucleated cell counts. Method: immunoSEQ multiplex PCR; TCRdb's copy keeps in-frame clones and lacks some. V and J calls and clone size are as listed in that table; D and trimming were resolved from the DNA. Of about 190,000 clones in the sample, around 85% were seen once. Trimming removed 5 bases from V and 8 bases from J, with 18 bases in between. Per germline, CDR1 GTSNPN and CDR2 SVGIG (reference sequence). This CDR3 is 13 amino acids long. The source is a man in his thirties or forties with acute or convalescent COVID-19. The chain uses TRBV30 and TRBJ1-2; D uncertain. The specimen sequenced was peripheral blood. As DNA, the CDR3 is TGTGCCTGGGATCCTACGGGCGCGGGCGGCTACACCTTC. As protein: CAWDPTGAGGYTF.